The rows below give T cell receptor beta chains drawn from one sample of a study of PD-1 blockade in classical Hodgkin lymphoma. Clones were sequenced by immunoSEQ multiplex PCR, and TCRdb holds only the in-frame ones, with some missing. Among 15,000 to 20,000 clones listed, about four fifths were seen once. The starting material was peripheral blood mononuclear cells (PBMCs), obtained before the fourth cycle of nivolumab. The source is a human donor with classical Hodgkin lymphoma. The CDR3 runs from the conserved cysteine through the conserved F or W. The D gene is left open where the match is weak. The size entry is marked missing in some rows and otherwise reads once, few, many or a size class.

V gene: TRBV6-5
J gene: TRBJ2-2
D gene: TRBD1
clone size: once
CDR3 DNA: TGTGCCAGCAGACCACAGGGGGCGTTACCCGGGGAGCTGTTTTTT
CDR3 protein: CASRPQGALPGELFF

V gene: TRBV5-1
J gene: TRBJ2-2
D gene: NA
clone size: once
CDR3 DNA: TGCGCCAGCAGCTCCCTATTCGAGACCGGGGAGCTGTTTTTT
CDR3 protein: CASSSLFETGELFF

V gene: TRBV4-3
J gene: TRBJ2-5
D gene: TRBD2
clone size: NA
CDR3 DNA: TGCGCCAGCAGCCTGGGTGGCGGGGGACAAGAGACCCAGTACTTC
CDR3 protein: CASSLGGGGQETQYF

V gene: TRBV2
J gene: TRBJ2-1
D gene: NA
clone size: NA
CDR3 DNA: TGTGCCAGCAGTGTATCTACTACTTCCTACAATGAGCAGTTCTTC
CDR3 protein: CASSVSTTSYNEQFF

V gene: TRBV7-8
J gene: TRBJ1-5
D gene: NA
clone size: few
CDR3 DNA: TGTGCCAGCAGCTTCGAAACTAATAGCAATCAGCCCCAGCATTTT
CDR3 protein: CASSFETNSNQPQHF

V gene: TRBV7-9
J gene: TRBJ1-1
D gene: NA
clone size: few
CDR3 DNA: TGTGCCAGCAGCTCTTCAGGGGCGCCGAACACTGAAGCTTTCTTT
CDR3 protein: CASSSSGAPNTEAFF

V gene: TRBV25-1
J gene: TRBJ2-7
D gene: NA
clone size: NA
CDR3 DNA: TGTGCCAGCAGTGAAGCGGGCCCGTTAAGCGAGCAGTACTTC
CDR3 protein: CASSEAGPLSEQYF

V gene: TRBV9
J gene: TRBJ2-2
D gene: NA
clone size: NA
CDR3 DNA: TGTGCCAGCAGCTCCGGGACAACCACCGGGGAGCTGTTTTTT
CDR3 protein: CASSSGTTTGELFF

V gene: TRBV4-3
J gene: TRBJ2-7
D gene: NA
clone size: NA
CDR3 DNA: TGCGCCAGCAGCCAAGATGCGGGCCGTTACGAGCAGTACTTC
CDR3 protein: CASSQDAGRYEQYF

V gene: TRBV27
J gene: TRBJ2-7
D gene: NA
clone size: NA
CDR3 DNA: TGTGCCAGCAGGTCTGGGCCCTCCTACGAGCAGTACTTC
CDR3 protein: CASRSGPSYEQYF